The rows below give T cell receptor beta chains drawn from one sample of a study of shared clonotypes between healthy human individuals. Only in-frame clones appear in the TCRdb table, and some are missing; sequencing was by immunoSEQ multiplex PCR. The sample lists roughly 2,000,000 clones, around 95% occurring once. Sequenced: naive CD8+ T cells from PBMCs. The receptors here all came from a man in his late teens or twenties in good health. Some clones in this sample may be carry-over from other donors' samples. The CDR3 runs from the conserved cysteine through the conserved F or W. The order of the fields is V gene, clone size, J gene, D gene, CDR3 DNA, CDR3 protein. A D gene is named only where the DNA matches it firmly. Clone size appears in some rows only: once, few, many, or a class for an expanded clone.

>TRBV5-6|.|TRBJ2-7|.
TGTGCCAGCAGCGATGGAGGGAACGAGCAGTACTTC
CASSDGGNEQYF
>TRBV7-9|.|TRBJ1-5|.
TGTGCCAGCAGCTTAGGGGAACAGGGCCTCGGGCAGCCCCAGCATTTT
CASSLGEQGLGQPQHF
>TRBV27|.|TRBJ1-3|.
TGTGCCAGCAGTTTAACCCGCTCTGGAAACACCATATATTTT
CASSLTRSGNTIYF
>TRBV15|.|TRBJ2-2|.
TGTGCCACCAGCAGAGATATGTCTACGGTAGCGGTGAACACCGGGGAGCTGTTTTTT
CATSRDMSTVAVNTGELFF
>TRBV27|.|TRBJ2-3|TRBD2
TGTGCCAGCAGTTTAGGTATGCTAGCGGGAGGAGAAGATACGCAGTATTTT
CASSLGMLAGGEDTQYF
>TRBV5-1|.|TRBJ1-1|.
TGCGCCAGCAGCTTGGGACGGCATATGAACACTGAAGCTTTCTTT
CASSLGRHMNTEAFF
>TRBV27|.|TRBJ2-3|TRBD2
TGTGCCAGCAGTTTATCGCCGGGAGCGGGGAGAGATACGCAGTATTTT
CASSLSPGAGRDTQYF
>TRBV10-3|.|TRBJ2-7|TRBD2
TGTGCCACCATTGATAGCGGGAGTCCGTCCTACGAGCAGTACTTC
CATIDSGSPSYEQYF
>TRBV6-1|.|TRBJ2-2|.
TGTGCCAGCAGTGAGGATTGGGGGCGCACCGGGGAGCTGTTTTTT
CASSEDWGRTGELFF
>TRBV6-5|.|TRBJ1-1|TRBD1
TGTGCCAGCAGCTGGACAGGGAACACTGAAGCTTTCTTT
CASSWTGNTEAFF
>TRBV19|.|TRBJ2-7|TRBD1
TGTGCCAGTAGTACCTTCACAGGGGGCTACGAGCAGTACTTC
CASSTFTGGYEQYF
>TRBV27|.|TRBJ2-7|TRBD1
TGTGCCAGCAGTGTGGGACAGGGGTATTACGAGCAGTACTTC
CASSVGQGYYEQYF
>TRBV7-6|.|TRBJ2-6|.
TGTGCCAGCAGCCCCCGTGGTGGGTCTGGGGCCAACGTCCTGACTTTC
CASSPRGGSGANVLTF
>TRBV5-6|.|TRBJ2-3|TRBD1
TGTGCCAGCAGCTTGAATTTCGACAGGGGCCTCCCAGATACGCAGTATTTT
CASSLNFDRGLPDTQYF
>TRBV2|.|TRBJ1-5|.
TGTGCCAGCAGTGAGTCGGGGAACCAGCCCCAGCATTTT
CASSESGNQPQHF
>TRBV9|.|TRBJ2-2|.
TGTGCCAGCAGCGGGGGTCCAACGGCTTACACCGGGGAGCTGTTTTTT
CASSGGPTAYTGELFF
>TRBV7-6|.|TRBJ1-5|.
TGTGCCAGCAGCTTAGAATGGGGTAGCAATCAGCCCCAGCATTTT
CASSLEWGSNQPQHF
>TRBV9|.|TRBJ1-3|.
TGTGCCAGCAGCGTAGAAGACAGCTTCTCTGGAAACACCATATATTTT
CASSVEDSFSGNTIYF
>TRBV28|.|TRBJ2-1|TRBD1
TGTGCCAGCAGTTTTATGGGACAGGTTGGGCTCTACAATGAGCAGTTCTTC
CASSFMGQVGLYNEQFF
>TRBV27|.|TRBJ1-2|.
TGTGCCAGCAGGCCAGGGTTTGGTGGCTACACCTTC
CASRPGFGGYTF
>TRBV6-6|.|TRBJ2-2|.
TGTGCCAGCACCCCTGGGCAGGGGGAGCTGTTTTTT
CASTPGQGELFF
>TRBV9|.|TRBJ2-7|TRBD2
TGTGCCAGCAGCGTAGGCGGTAGCGGGAGAAACGAGCAGTACTTC
CASSVGGSGRNEQYF
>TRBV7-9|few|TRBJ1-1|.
TGTGCCAGCAGCTTACGAGAGGACTCGGGAGCTTTCTTT
CASSLREDSGAFF
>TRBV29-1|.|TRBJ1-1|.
TGCAGCGTTGAATGGGGACCTGAAGCTTTCTTT
CSVEWGPEAFF
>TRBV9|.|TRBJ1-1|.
TGTGCCAGCAGCGCGAACAGTAATGAAGCTTTCTTT
CASSANSNEAFF
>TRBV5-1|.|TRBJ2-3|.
TGCGCCAGCAGCTTGGCCTTTATGGGAGAGCGGGCAGATACGCAGTATTTT
CASSLAFMGERADTQYF
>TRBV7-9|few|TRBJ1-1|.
TGTGCCAGCAGCTTATTTGTATGGACGCAGACCCAGGGAGCTTTCTTT
CASSLFVWTQTQGAFF
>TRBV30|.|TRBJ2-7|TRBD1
TGTGCCTGGAGTGTACAGGGGGATTACGAGCAGTACTTC
CAWSVQGDYEQYF
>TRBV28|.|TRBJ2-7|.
TGTGCCAGCATTCCCCGGAGAGGAGGGTACGAGCAGTACTTC
CASIPRRGGYEQYF
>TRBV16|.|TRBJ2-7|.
TGTGCCAGCAGCCAATGGCAGGGGCGCGAGCAGTACTTC
CASSQWQGREQYF
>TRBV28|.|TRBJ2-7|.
TGTGCCAGCAGTCCCCAGTGGACCTACGAGCAGTACTTC
CASSPQWTYEQYF
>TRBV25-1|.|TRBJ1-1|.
TGTGCCAGCCTCAATAACCAGGGGACTGAAGCTTTCTTT
CASLNNQGTEAFF
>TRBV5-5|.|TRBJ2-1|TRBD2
TGTGCCAGCAGCTTAATTTTGGGACTAGCGATGAGCTCCTACAATGAGCAGTTCTTC
CASSLILGLAMSSYNEQFF
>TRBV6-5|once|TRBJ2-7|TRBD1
TGTGCCAGCAGTTCCGCCCCGGGACAGCTCGCCGAGCAGTACTTC
CASSSAPGQLAEQYF
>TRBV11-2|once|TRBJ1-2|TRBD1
TGTGCCAGCAGCCTCACCAAGCCAGGGACAGTAAGGAACTATGGCTACACCTTC
CASSLTKPGTVRNYGYTF
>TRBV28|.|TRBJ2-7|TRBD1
TGTGCCAGCAGTACCAACCCAGGACAGGCCACCTACGAGCAGTACTTC
CASSTNPGQATYEQYF
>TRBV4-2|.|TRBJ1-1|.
TGTGCCAGCAGCCAAGAAGGGATTGGCACTGAAGCTTTCTTT
CASSQEGIGTEAFF
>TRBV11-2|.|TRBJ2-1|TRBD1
TGTGCCAGCAGCTTGGGGACAGGTCTGATGGTCTACAATGAGCAGTTCTTC
CASSLGTGLMVYNEQFF
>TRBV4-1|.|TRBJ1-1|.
TGCGCCAGCAGCCAAGAAAGGGGTCGGACGGTGAACACTGAAGCTTTCTTT
CASSQERGRTVNTEAFF
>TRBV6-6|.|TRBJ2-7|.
TGTGCCAGCAAGGGGGACTGGGGCGAGCAGTACTTC
CASKGDWGEQYF
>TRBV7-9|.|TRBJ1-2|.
TGTGCCAGCAGCTTCGGGACGGCTGTTAATAATGGCTACACCTTC
CASSFGTAVNNGYTF
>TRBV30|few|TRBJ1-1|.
TGTGCCTGGAGTGACGGGGCGGTGAACACTGAAGCTTTCTTT
CAWSDGAVNTEAFF
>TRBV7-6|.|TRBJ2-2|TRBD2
TGTGCCAGCAGCCCACAGGCCAGCGGGAGGTTACATGGCGGGGAGCTGTTTTTT
CASSPQASGRLHGGELFF
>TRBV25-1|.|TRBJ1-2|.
TGTGCCAGCAGTGAACAGGTCGGGTACGGCTACACCTTC
CASSEQVGYGYTF
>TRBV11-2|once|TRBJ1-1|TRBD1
TGTGCCAGCAGCTCACGACAGACAGGGGGACTCTTCGCCATTTTT
CASSSRQTGGLFAIF
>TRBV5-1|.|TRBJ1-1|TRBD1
TGCGCCAGCAGCTTCGGGTCTAGGGGGACAGGGGACTCTGAAGCTTTCTTT
CASSFGSRGTGDSEAFF
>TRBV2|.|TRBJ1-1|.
TGTGCCAGCAGTGAAGCGAGGCCGGGACCCCAGAGCACTGAAGCTTTCTTT
CASSEARPGPQSTEAFF
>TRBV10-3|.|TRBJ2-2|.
TGTGCCATCAGTGATCTTCTGGACTCCGGCGGGGAGCTGTTTTTT
CAISDLLDSGGELFF
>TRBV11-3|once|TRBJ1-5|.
TGTGCCAGCAGCTTACCAGGAGGTAATCAGCCCCAGCATTTT
CASSLPGGNQPQHF